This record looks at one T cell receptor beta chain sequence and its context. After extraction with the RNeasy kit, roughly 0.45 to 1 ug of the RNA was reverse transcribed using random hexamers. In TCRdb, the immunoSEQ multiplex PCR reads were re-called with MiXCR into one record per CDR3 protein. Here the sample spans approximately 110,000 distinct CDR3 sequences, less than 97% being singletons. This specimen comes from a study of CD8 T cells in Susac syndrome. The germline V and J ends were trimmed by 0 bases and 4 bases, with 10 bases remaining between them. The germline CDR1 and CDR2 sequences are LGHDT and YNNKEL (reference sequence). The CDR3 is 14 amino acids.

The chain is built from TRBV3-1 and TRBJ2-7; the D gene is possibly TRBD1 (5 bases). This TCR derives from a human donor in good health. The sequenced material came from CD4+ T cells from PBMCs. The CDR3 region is CASSQDVTAYEQYF. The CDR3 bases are TGTGCCAGCAGCCAAGATGTGACAGCTTACGAGCAGTACTTC.